This entry features one T cell receptor (beta chain) sequence. One junction end disagrees with the germline gene, perhaps due to a read error. CDR3 length: 13 amino acids. Germline V CDR1 and CDR2: SSHAT, FNYEAQ (reference sequence). The data derive from a study of patients and donors after allogeneic stem cell transplantation. TCRdb passed the RT-PCR reads through MiXCR, listing each CDR3 protein once. The sample records around 12,000 distinct CDR3 sequences, around 25% being singletons. Sequences were obtained from blood, either unsorted or a sorted T cell fraction (not recorded which). The genes are TRBV7-7 and TRBJ2-7; D possibly corresponds to TRBD2 (5 bases). The source is a human donor who was either an allogeneic HSCT recipient or a stem cell or donor lymphocyte infusion donor (not recorded which). It is not recorded whose cells these are; they may come from a transplant donor. The CDR3 DNA sequence: TGTGCTAGCAGCTTAGCGCTGGCCTCCGAGCAGTACTTC. Encoded protein: CASSLALASEQYF.